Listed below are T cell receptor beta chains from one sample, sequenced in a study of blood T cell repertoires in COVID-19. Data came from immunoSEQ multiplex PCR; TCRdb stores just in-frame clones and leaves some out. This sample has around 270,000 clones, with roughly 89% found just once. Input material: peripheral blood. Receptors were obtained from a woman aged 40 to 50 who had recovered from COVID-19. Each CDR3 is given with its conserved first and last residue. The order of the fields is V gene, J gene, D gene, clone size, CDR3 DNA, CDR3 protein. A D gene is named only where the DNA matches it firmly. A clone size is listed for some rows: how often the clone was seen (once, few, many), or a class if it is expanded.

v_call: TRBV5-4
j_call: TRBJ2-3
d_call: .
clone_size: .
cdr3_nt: TGTGCCAGCAGCCTGTGGAGCGGAAGGACAGATACGCAGTATTTT
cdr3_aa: CASSLWSGRTDTQYF

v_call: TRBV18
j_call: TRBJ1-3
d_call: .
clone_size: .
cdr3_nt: TGTGCCAGCTCACCAGGAACGGGGTCTGGAAACACCATATATTTT
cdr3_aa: CASSPGTGSGNTIYF

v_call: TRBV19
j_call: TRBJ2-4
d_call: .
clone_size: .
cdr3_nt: TGTGCCAGTAGTATTCAGGGCCGGGTCAACATTCAGTACTTC
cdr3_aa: CASSIQGRVNIQYF

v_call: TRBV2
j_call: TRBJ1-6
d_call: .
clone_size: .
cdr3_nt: TGTGCCAGCAGGTTGACTGAAGGAGGTTCACCCCTCCACTTT
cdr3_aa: CASRLTEGGSPLHF

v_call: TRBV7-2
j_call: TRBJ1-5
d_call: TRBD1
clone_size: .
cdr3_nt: TGTGCCAGCAGTTCCGGACAGGGGGGTTTCAATCAGCCCCAGCATTTT
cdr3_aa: CASSSGQGGFNQPQHF

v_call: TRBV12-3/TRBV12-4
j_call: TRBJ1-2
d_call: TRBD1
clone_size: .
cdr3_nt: TGTGCCAGCAGCGACGACAGGGGGTTTGGCTACACCTTC
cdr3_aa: CASSDDRGFGYTF

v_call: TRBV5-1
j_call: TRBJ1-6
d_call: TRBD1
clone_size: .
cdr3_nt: TGCGCCAGCAGCATCCGGGACAGGACACTATTCGGGGATTCACCCCTCCACTTT
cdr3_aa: CASSIRDRTLFGDSPLHF

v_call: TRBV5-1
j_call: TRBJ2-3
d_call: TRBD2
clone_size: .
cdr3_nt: TGCGCCAGCAGTTCACGGACTAGCGGGGATGCAGATACGCAGTATTTT
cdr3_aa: CASSSRTSGDADTQYF

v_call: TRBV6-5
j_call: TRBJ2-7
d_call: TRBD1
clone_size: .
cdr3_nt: TGTGCCAGCAGAAGGGACAGGATCTCCTACGAGCAGTACTTC
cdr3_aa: CASRRDRISYEQYF

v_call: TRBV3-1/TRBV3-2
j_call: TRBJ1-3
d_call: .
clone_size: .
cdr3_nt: TGTGCCAGCGGTCCGGGGGGCTCTGGAAACACCATATATTTT
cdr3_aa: CASGPGGSGNTIYF

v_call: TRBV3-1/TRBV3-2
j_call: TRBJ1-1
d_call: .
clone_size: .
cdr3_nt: TGTGCCAGCAGCCACCTGAGAAACACTGAAGCTTTCTTT
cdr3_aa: CASSHLRNTEAFF

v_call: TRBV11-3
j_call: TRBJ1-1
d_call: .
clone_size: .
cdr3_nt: TGTGCCAGCAGCTCAACCGGGACAACACAGTATGCTTTCTTT
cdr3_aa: CASSSTGTTQYAFF

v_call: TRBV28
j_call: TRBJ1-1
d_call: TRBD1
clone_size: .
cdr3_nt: TGTGCCAGCAGTCGCCTACAGGGGGCGATTTACACTGAAGCTTTCTTT
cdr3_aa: CASSRLQGAIYTEAFF

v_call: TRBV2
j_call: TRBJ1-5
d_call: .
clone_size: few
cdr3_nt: TGTGCCAGCGGCCCCGAGCGAGGCAATCAGCCCCAGCATTTT
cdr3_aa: CASGPERGNQPQHF

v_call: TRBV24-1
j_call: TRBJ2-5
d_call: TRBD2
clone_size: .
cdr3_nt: TGTGCCACCTCGAGCGGGGGGGCCGGTGAGACCCAGTACTTC
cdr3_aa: CATSSGGAGETQYF

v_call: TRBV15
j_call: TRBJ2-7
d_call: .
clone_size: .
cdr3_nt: TGTGCCACCAGCAGAGGACAGAGCCCTTACGAGCAGTACTTC
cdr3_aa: CATSRGQSPYEQYF

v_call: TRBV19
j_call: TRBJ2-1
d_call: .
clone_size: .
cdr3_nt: TGTGCCAGTAGCACGGGACTTTTTCCCAATGAGCAGTTCTTC
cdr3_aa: CASSTGLFPNEQFF

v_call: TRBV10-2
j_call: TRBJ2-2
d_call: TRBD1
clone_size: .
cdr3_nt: TGCGCCAGCAGGGGACAGGGGAACACCGGGGAGCTGTTTTTT
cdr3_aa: CASRGQGNTGELFF

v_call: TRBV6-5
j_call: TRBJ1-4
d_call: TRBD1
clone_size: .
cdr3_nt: TGTGCCAGCACGGGGAACAGGGGAAACGAAAAACTGTTTTTT
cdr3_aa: CASTGNRGNEKLFF

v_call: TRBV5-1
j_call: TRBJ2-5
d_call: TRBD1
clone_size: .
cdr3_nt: TGCGCCAGCAGCTTAGAGGGGACAGGGGAAGAGACCCAGTACTTC
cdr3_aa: CASSLEGTGEETQYF

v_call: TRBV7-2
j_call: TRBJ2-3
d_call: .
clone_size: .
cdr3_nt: TGTGCCAGCAGCTCCTTTATCGGTACGCAGTATTTT
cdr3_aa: CASSSFIGTQYF

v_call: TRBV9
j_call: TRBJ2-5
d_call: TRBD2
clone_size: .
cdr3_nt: TGTGCCAGCAGCGTGGGGACTAGCGCGGCCCAGTACTTC
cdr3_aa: CASSVGTSAAQYF

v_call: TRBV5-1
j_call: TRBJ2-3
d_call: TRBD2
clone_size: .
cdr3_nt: TGCGCCAGCAGTGCTAGCGGGTATAGCACAGATACGCAGTATTTT
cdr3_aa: CASSASGYSTDTQYF

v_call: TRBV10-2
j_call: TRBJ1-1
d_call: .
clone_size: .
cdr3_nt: TGCGCCAGCAAGGACAGCATGAACACTGAAGCTTTCTTT
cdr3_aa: CASKDSMNTEAFF

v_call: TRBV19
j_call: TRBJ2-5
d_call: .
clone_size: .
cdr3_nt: TGTGCCAGTAGTATATCGGGGAATCGGGAGACCCAGTACTTC
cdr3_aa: CASSISGNRETQYF

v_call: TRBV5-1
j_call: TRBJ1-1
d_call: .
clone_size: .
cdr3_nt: TGCGCCAGCAGCTTGGCCCCAGTGAACACTGAAGCTTTCTTT
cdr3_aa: CASSLAPVNTEAFF

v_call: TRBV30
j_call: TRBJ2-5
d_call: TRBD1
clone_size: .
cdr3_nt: TGTGCCTGGGAACGACAGGGGCTCCAAGAGACCCAGTACTTC
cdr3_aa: CAWERQGLQETQYF

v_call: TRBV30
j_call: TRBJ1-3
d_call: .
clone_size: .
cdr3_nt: TGTGCCTGGAGTGTCCCCGGCTCTGGAAACACCATATATTTT
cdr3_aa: CAWSVPGSGNTIYF

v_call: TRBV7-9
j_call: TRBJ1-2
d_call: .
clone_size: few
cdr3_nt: TGTGCCAGCAGCACCCTCTCGGACAGCCGCTATGGCTACACCTTC
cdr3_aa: CASSTLSDSRYGYTF

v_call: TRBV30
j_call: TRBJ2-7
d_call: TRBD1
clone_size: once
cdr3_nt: TGTGCCTGGAGAGGGACAGGAGTCTACGAGCAGTACTTC
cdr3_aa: CAWRGTGVYEQYF

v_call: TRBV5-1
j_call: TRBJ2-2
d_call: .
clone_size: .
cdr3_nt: TGCGCCACTGGAGAAGGGGCCCTCGGAACCGGGGAGCTGTTTTTT
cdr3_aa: CATGEGALGTGELFF

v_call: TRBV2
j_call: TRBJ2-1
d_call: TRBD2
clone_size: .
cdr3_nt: TGTGCCAGCAGTGAAGGGGGACTAGCCCGGCAGTTCTTC
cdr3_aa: CASSEGGLARQFF

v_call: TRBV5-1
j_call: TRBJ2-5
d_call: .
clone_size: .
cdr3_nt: TGCGCCAGCAGGCCCTCGACAGCTCAAGAGACCCAGTACTTC
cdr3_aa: CASRPSTAQETQYF

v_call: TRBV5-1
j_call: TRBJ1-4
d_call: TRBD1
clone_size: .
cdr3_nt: TGCGCCAGCAGCTCCGGGACAGGTGATGAAAAACTGTTTTTT
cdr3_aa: CASSSGTGDEKLFF

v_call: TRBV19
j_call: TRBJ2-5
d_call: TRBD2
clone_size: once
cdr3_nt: TGTGCCAGTAGTGAGACAGCGGGGGGCCAAGAGACCCAGTACTTC
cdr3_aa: CASSETAGGQETQYF

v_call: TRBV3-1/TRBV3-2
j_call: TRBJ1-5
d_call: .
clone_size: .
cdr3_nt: TGTGCCAGCAGCCAAGCGGTCGGTCAGCCCCAGCATTTT
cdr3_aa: CASSQAVGQPQHF

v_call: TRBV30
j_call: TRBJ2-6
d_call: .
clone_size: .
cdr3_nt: TGTGCCTGGAGTGTGATCAGGGGCTCTGGGGCCAACGTCCTGACTTTC
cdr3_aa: CAWSVIRGSGANVLTF

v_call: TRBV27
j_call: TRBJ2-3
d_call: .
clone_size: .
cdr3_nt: TGTGCCAGCAGTTTTGAGGTTTATGGCACAGATACGCAGTATTTT
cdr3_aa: CASSFEVYGTDTQYF

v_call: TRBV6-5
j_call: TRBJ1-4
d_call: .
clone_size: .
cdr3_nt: TGTGCCAGCAGCCTAGGTCGGAGCGATGAAAAACTGTTTTTT
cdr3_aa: CASSLGRSDEKLFF

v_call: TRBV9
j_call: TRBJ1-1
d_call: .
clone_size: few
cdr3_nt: TGTGCCAGCAGCCTCGATGGGGAGACTGAAGCTTTCTTT
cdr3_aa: CASSLDGETEAFF

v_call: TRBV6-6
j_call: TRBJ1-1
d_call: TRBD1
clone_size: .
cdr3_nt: TGTGCCAGCAGTTCAGGGGGTGAAGCTTTCTTT
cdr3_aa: CASSSGGEAFF

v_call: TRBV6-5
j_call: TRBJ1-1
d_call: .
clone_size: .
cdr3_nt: TGTGCCGCGACCCGGTCGGGGTACACTGAAGCTTTCTTT
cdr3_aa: CAATRSGYTEAFF

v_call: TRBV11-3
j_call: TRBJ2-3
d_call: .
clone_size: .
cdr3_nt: TGTGCCAGCAGCCGCGGAACAAGCACAGATACGCAGTATTTT
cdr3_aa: CASSRGTSTDTQYF

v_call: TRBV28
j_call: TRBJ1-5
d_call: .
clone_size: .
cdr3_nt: TGTGCCAGCAGAAATCATAGCACTAATCAGCCCCAGCATTTT
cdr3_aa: CASRNHSTNQPQHF

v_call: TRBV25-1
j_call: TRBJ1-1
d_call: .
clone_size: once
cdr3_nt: TGTGCCAGCAGTGGACCCGGGAGGACTGAAGCTTTCTTT
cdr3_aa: CASSGPGRTEAFF

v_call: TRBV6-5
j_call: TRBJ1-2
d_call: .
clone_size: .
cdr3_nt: TGTGCCAGCACCCCCAGGGGAGAACAGGCCTATGGCTACACCTTC
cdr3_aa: CASTPRGEQAYGYTF

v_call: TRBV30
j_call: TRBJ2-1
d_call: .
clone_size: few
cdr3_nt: TGTGCCTGGAAGCGCAGCCTTTTTTCCTACAATGAGCAGTTCTTC
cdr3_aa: CAWKRSLFSYNEQFF

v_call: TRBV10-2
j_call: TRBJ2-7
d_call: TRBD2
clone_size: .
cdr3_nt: TGCGCCAGCAAAGGCGGGGGGCCCTACGAGCAGTACTTC
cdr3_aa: CASKGGGPYEQYF

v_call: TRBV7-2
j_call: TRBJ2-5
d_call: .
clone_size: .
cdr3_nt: TGTGCCAGCAGCTTACTAGGTATCCGGGAGACCCAGTACTTC
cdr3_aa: CASSLLGIRETQYF

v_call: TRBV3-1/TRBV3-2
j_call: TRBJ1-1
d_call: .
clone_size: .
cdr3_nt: TGTGCCAGCAGTCGTCAGATGAACACTGAAGCTTTCTTT
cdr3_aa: CASSRQMNTEAFF

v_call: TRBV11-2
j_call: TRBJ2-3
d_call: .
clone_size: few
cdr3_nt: TGTGCCAGCAGCTTAGCGCTAACTACGTTATTCACAGATACGCAGTATTTT
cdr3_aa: CASSLALTTLFTDTQYF

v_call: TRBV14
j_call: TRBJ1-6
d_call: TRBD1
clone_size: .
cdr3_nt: TGTGCCAGCAGCAACCACAGGGGGCCAAATTCACCCCTCCACTTT
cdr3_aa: CASSNHRGPNSPLHF

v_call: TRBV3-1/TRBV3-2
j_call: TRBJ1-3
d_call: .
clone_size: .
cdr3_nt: TGTGCCAGCAGCCAGCACAGTACTGGAAACACCATATATTTT
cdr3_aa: CASSQHSTGNTIYF

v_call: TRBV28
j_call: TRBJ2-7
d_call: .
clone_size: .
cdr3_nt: TGTGCCAGCAGTCCCCCGGTGGACGAGCAGTACTTC
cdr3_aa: CASSPPVDEQYF